The 23 T cell receptor beta chains in this list originate from one sample, sequenced in a study of blood T cell repertoires in COVID-19. The protocol was immunoSEQ multiplex PCR, while the TCRdb copy is restricted to in-frame clones and leaves out a portion. This sample has some 350,000 clones, with 70% to 90% found just once. Sequencing was done on a sample of peripheral blood. All receptors derive from a woman aged 25 to 39 with COVID-19, enrolled during active disease.

The chain joins TRBV2 to TRBJ2-7, with D unclear. There are 11 residues in the CDR3. Trimming took off 5 bases at V and 0 bases at J, with 2 bases between the two ends. Germline V CDR1 and CDR2: SNHLY, FYNNEI. CDR3 coding DNA: TGTGCCAGCAGTTACTCCTACGAGCAGTACTTC. This encodes CASSYSYEQYF.

The V call is TRBV4-2, the J call TRBJ2-1; 7 bases match TRBD1. CDR1 is LGHNA, CDR2 YNFKEQ, per germline. The length of the CDR3 is 16 residues. V lost 3 bases and J lost 7; bases outside the gene matches: 12. CDR3 coding DNA: TGTGCCAGCAGCCACACCCCGTATTCAGGGGGAAATGAGCAGTTCTTC. This sequence encodes CASSHTPYSGGNEQFF.

V and J are TRBV2 and TRBJ1-2, with D uncertain. Germline CDR1 and CDR2: SNHLY and FYNNEI. Trimming stripped 8 bases from V and 3 bases from J, with 16 bases between. The CDR3 totals 14 residues. The CDR3 DNA is TGTGCCAGCCAAAGGAGGGATTCGGACTATGGCTACACCTTC. Protein product: CASQRRDSDYGYTF.

V gene TRBV6-5 combines with J gene TRBJ1-3; 7 nucleotides line up with TRBD1. With 2 bases clipped from V and 2 bases from J, the junction kept 0 bases outside the gene matches. The CDR3 is 14 residues long. Germline V gene lookup returns CDR1 MNHEY and CDR2 SVGAGI. The CDR3 reads CASSYRGPGNTIYF. The CDR3 region has the DNA TGTGCCAGCAGTTACAGGGGGCCTGGAAACACCATATATTTT.

The chain uses TRBV29-1 and TRBJ1-2; the D is unclear. The CDR3 runs to 12 residues. Trimming took 5 bases from V and 3 from J, leaving 10 bases between them. Germline-derived CDR1 and CDR2 are SQVTM and ANQGSEA. The CDR3 bases are TGCAGCGTTCTTGACATATACTATGGCTACACCTTC. Translated, it gives CSVLDIYYGYTF.

This clone was picked up a small number of times. The chain joins TRBV9 to TRBJ2-1; 13 positions agree with TRBD2. Looked up from germline, CDR1 is SGDLS and CDR2 is YYNGEE. This CDR3 contains 16 residues. V dropped 3 bases and J dropped 7; count of bases not matched to a gene: 7. In nucleotides, the CDR3 is TGTGCCAGCAGCGCCCGACTAGCGGGGGGAGGGAATGAGCAGTTCTTC. Translating gives CASSARLAGGGNEQFF.

This clone was seen a few times. The V gene is TRBV7-9, the J gene TRBJ1-6, with unresolved D. V lost 1 base, J lost 5 bases, and 9 bases lay in between. This CDR3 has 15 residues. Germline CDR1 SEHNR, CDR2 FQNEAQ (reference sequence). CDR3 in amino acids: CASSLGWANNSPLHF. CDR3 DNA sequence: TGTGCCAGCAGCTTAGGGTGGGCCAATAATTCACCCCTCCACTTT.

J is TRBJ2-5 and V is TRBV19; 8 positions agree with TRBD1. The ends lost 4 bases at V and 5 bases at J; junction bases unmatched: 9. The CDR3 runs 15 residues. Per germline, CDR1 LNHDA and CDR2 SQIVND (reference sequence). The CDR3 region has the DNA TGTGCCAGTAGTACGCCAGGGGGCTTACAGGAGACCCAGTACTTC. Protein sequence: CASSTPGGLQETQYF.

The chain links TRBV5-1 to TRBJ2-7; a weak D match, TRBD2 (6 bases). The CDR3 is 14 residues long. V lost 5 bases, J lost 1 base, and 13 bases lay in between. CDR1 is SGHRS, CDR2 YFSETQ, per germline. The CDR3 DNA sequence: TGCGCCAGCAGAACCGGGACTGGATCCTACGAGCAGTACTTC. This sequence encodes CASRTGTGSYEQYF.

The chain combines TRBV4-3 with TRBJ2-7; no clear D. Trimming took 0 bases from V and 6 from J, leaving 12 bases between them. CDR3 length equals 14 residues. Per the germline V gene, CDR1 is LGHNA and CDR2 is YSLEER. DNA of the CDR3: TGCGCCAGCAGCCAAGATGGGCATAATCGCGAGCAGTACTTC. It is translated as CASSQDGHNREQYF.

The chain couples TRBV5-5 to TRBJ1-1; the D is unclear. V lost 4 bases and J lost 1, with 11 bases in between. The CDR3 spans 14 residues. Germline-derived CDR1 and CDR2 are SGHKS and YYEKEE (reference sequence). CDR3 sequence (DNA): TGTGCCAGCAGCCCCATTTCCAGGAACACTGAAGCTTTCTTT. Encoded protein: CASSPISRNTEAFF.

This chain's CDR3 is CASSGSGFQETQYF. The CDR3 region has the DNA TGTGCCAGCAGTGGTAGCGGTTTCCAAGAGACCCAGTACTTC. The chain links TRBV28 to TRBJ2-5; a possible D gene is TRBD2 (6 bases). The CDR3 spans 14 residues. V was shortened by 5 bases and J by 1 base, with 11 bases between the two germline ends. Germline V gene lookup returns CDR1 MDHEN and CDR2 SYDVKM.

This rearrangement joins TRBV7-9 to TRBJ1-5, with 10 bases identical to TRBD1. Looked up from germline, CDR1 is SEHNR and CDR2 is FQNEAQ (reference sequence). The CDR3 is 16 residues long. V lost 5 bases to trimming and J lost 3 bases; unmatched junction nucleotides: 7. Here the CDR3 reads CASSLGTGDNNQPQHF. CDR3 in DNA: TGTGCCAGCAGCCTGGGGACAGGGGACAACAATCAGCCCCAGCATTTT.

The chain recombines TRBV5-1 with TRBJ2-2; TRBD2 matches at 14 bases. Germline lookup yields CDR1 SGHRS and CDR2 YFSETQ. The V gene end was trimmed by 4 bases and the J gene end by 7 bases; junction bases not matched to a gene: 9. The CDR3 spans 17 residues. The CDR3 region is CASSAGLAGVSIGELFF. CDR3 in DNA: TGCGCCAGCAGCGCGGGACTAGCGGGGGTTTCTATCGGGGAGCTGTTTTTT. Full variable domain (rest looked up from reference TRBV5-1 and TRBJ2-2): KAGVTQTPRYLIKTRGQQVTLSCSPISGHRSVSWYQQTPGQGLQFLFEYFSETQRNKGNFPGRFSGRQFSNSRSEMNVSTLELGDSALYLCASSAGLAGVSIGELFFGEGSRLTVL.

This sequence joins TRBV6-5 and TRBJ2-2, with D perhaps TRBD2 (5 bases). The germline V gene has CDR1 MNHEY and CDR2 SVGAGI. V lost 2 bases, J lost 7 bases, and 11 bases lay in between. The CDR3 is 14 residues long. The CDR3 coding sequence is TGTGCCAGCAGTTACAGGACTTTAGTCGGGGAGCTGTTTTTT. It is translated as CASSYRTLVGELFF.

The chain has TRBV18 and TRBJ2-1; 9 bases agree with TRBD2. Trimming at V came to 4 bases and at J to 5 bases, leaving 6 bases not matched to a gene. Germline CDR1 reads KGHSH; CDR2 reads LQKENI. This CDR3 comprises 15 residues. The CDR3 reads CASSHSSGNHNEQFF. The CDR3 bases are TGTGCCAGCTCACATTCTAGCGGGAACCACAATGAGCAGTTCTTC.

The chain combines TRBV15 with TRBJ2-5, with no clear D. The CDR3 consists of 15 residues. CDR1 LNHNV and CDR2 YYDKDF come from the germline V gene (reference sequence). V was clipped by 0 bases and J by 5 bases, with 13 bases between them. CDR3 in amino acids: CATSRDAVLAETQYF. In DNA form, the CDR3 reads TGTGCCACCAGCAGAGATGCGGTTCTGGCTGAGACCCAGTACTTC.

The chain uses TRBV18 and TRBJ1-4, with D tentatively TRBD1 (6 bases). The CDR3 is made up of 15 amino acids. Trimming removed 1 base at V and 4 bases at J, with 10 bases between. The germline CDR1 and CDR2 sequences are KGHSH and LQKENI. CDR3 sequence: CASSPRDTNNEKLFF. The CDR3 coding sequence is TGTGCCAGCTCACCACGGGACACGAATAATGAAAAACTGTTTTTT. The variable domain in full, with the rest retrieved from reference TRBV18 and TRBJ1-4, is NAGVMQNPRHLVRRRGQEARLRCSPMKGHSHVYWYRQLPEEGLKFMVYLQKENIIDESGMPKERFSAEFPKEGPSILRIQQVVRGDSAAYFCASSPRDTNNEKLFFGSGTQLSVL.

With regard to this clone: One end of the junction varies from germline; a read error may be responsible. This chain joins TRBV28 and TRBJ1-2; D is undetermined. Germline V lookup: CDR1 MDHEN, CDR2 SYDVKM. The CDR3 is made up of 10 amino acids. The CDR3 DNA reads as TGTGCCAGCAGAGCCCTTTATTTCTTCTTC. It is translated as CASRALYFFF.

This clone was picked up one time. The chain recombines TRBV11-2 with TRBJ1-1; no clear D gene. V gave up 3 bases and J gave up 5 bases, with 10 bases separating them. The CDR3 consists of 13 residues. Germline V gene lookup returns CDR1 SGHAT and CDR2 FQNNGV. The CDR3 sequence is CASSFGAETEAFF. The DNA of the CDR3 is TGTGCCAGCAGCTTCGGTGCGGAGACTGAAGCTTTCTTT.

The rearrangement uses TRBV28 and TRBJ2-1, with D hard to call. The V gene lost 6 bases and the J gene lost 0 bases, with 6 bases spanning the gap. The CDR3 consists of 13 residues. Per germline, CDR1 MDHEN and CDR2 SYDVKM. The CDR3 sequence is CASSWSSYNEQFF. In nucleotides, the CDR3 is TGTGCCAGCAGCTGGAGCTCCTACAATGAGCAGTTCTTC.

CDR3 amino acids: CASSKTGSTEAFF. The CDR3 nucleotides read TGCGCCAGCAGCAAGACAGGGTCCACTGAAGCTTTCTTT. The V gene is TRBV5-1, the J gene TRBJ1-1, with TRBD1 matching over 7 bases. The V gene end was trimmed by 4 bases and the J gene end by 4 bases; junction bases not matched to a gene: 4. CDR1 and CDR2 (germline): SGHRS, YFSETQ. This CDR3 region has 13 residues. Complete variable domain (other parts from reference TRBV5-1 and TRBJ1-1): KAGVTQTPRYLIKTRGQQVTLSCSPISGHRSVSWYQQTPGQGLQFLFEYFSETQRNKGNFPGRFSGRQFSNSRSEMNVSTLELGDSALYLCASSKTGSTEAFFGQGTRLTVV.

The chain is built from TRBV4-3 and TRBJ1-4, with TRBD1 as a possible D gene (6 bases). The CDR3 is made up of 15 amino acids. Germline V gene sequence: CDR1 LGHNA, CDR2 YSLEER. Trimming pared 1 base from V and 7 bases from J, leaving 13 bases between. The CDR3 region has the DNA TGCGCCAGCAGCCAAGGCGGGGGACAAGGTGAAAAACTGTTTTTT. Its translation: CASSQGGGQGEKLFF.